A selection of T cell receptor beta chains follows, all from one sample in a study of OX40 agonist ivuxolimab in advanced cancers. Sequencing used immunoSEQ multiplex PCR; TCRdb keeps in-frame clones, though not all of them. The sample carries approximately 50,000 clones, 84% recorded once. The source material was CD4+ or CD8+ T cells sorted from blood, sampled in a trial of the OX40 agonist ivuxolimab. The receptors were sampled from an adult with an advanced solid tumor such as melanoma, head and neck, liver or kidney cancer. CDR3s include the opening cysteine and the closing phenylalanine or tryptophan. Fields, in order: J gene, V gene, CDR3 protein.

j_call: TRBJ1-1; v_call: TRBV5-4; cdr3_aa: CASSLHGYTEAFF
j_call: TRBJ2-2; v_call: TRBV6-1; cdr3_aa: CASSATGTGGTSKYAGELFF
j_call: TRBJ2-3; v_call: TRBV6-6; cdr3_aa: CASSPNADTQYF
j_call: TRBJ1-6; v_call: TRBV10-3; cdr3_aa: CAISGGTNSPLHF
j_call: TRBJ2-7; v_call: TRBV9; cdr3_aa: CASSVGGGLTYEQYF
j_call: TRBJ1-2; v_call: TRBV5-1; cdr3_aa: CASSLEGNPYGYTF
j_call: TRBJ2-4; v_call: TRBV7-2; cdr3_aa: CASSLAGGWRLGKNIQYF
j_call: TRBJ1-4; v_call: TRBV2; cdr3_aa: CASRGTFNEKLFF
j_call: TRBJ1-3; v_call: TRBV18; cdr3_aa: CASSPSTGPSSGNTIYF
j_call: TRBJ1-3; v_call: TRBV16; cdr3_aa: CASSPQATVASGNTIYF
j_call: TRBJ2-1; v_call: TRBV5-6; cdr3_aa: CASSWRTSGMNYNEQFF
j_call: TRBJ1-2; v_call: TRBV2; cdr3_aa: CASSVHGYTF
j_call: TRBJ2-3; v_call: TRBV6-5; cdr3_aa: CASSSGPLTTQYF
j_call: TRBJ1-2; v_call: TRBV5-5; cdr3_aa: CASSLGYGDLYGYTF
j_call: TRBJ1-1; v_call: TRBV7-8; cdr3_aa: CASSLEVRAVEAFF
j_call: TRBJ2-1; v_call: TRBV2; cdr3_aa: CASCRTGPYNEQFF
j_call: TRBJ1-1; v_call: TRBV19; cdr3_aa: CASSIVRDTEAFF
j_call: TRBJ2-2; v_call: TRBV11-2; cdr3_aa: CASSPVTGRTGELFF
j_call: TRBJ2-7; v_call: TRBV21-1; cdr3_aa: CASSKRLRSYEQYF
j_call: TRBJ2-6; v_call: TRBV29-1; cdr3_aa: CSVATGAGANVLTF
j_call: TRBJ2-2; v_call: TRBV27; cdr3_aa: CASSRTSGRTGELFF
j_call: TRBJ2-1; v_call: TRBV9; cdr3_aa: CASSVVGTSGAYNEQFF
j_call: TRBJ1-2; v_call: TRBV14; cdr3_aa: CASSRTKGFFPDYGYTF
j_call: TRBJ2-3; v_call: TRBV18; cdr3_aa: CASSPPGTGGWSDTQYF
j_call: TRBJ2-3; v_call: TRBV18; cdr3_aa: CASSASGASTDTQYF
j_call: TRBJ2-3; v_call: TRBV7-3; cdr3_aa: CASSLTSGVGDTQYF